The entry below describes one T cell receptor (beta chain). This record belongs to a study of T cell responses to AZD1222 COVID-19 vaccine. Assay: immunoSEQ multiplex PCR; the TCRdb copy retains only in-frame clones and omits some. This sample has approximately 220,000 clones; just over 90% occur once, and the top ten carry approximately 1%. Trimming at V came to 1 base and at J to 1 base, leaving 5 bases not matched to a gene. Germline CDR1 and CDR2: KGHSH and LQKENI. The CDR3 spans 16 residues. V usage is TRBV18 and J usage is TRBJ2-7; TRBD1 matches at 9 bases. Sequences were derived from peripheral blood, sampled on day 0 of MenACWY control vaccination. This sequence was found in an adult in good health. The CDR3, as DNA: TGTGCCAGCTCACCACGGATAGGGACAGGGTCCTACGAGCAGTACTTC. Its translation is CASSPRIGTGSYEQYF.